This T cell receptor (beta chain) emerged from a study of cytomegalovirus exposure and HLA in healthy donors. Study outcomes and limitations: Analysis performed later showed TCR beta chains linked to HLA being more clonally expanded than equally common others. The authors confirmed in vitro that three CMV-associated chains were specific for CMV antigens. Per a prior analysis, the majority of TCR beta V segments were productive roughly 87% or roughly 30% of the time.

The PCR was carried out with 60 Vbeta primers and 13 Jbeta primers. Produced via immunoSEQ multiplex PCR; TCRdb's table is partial and in-frame only. The table records approximately 190,000 clones, 78% of them present only once. Trimming left V 9 bases short and J 7 bases short, with 20 bases between. The CDR3 runs to 14 residues. Germline CDR1 reads SGHTS; CDR2 reads YDEGEE. Notes on this clone: Its antigen is not identified.

J is TRBJ2-1 and V is TRBV5-8, with D maybe TRBD1 (5 bases). The sample taken for sequencing was PBMCs. This TCR was recovered from a woman aged 30 to 39 in good health and CMV-seropositive. The CDR3 nucleotides are TGTGCCACCCCGTTGTTTGGCAGGGTAAATGAGCAGTTCTTC. Translation: CATPLFGRVNEQFF.